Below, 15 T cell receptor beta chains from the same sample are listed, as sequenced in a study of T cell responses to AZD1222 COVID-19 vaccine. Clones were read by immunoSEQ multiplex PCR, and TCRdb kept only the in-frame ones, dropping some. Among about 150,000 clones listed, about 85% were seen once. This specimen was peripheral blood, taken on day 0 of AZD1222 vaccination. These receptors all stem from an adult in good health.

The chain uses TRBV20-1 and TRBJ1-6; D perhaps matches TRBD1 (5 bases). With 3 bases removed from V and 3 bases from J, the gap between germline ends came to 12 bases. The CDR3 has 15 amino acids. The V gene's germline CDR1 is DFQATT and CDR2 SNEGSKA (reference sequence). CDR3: CSASPTADYNSPLHF. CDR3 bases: TGCAGTGCTAGTCCGACAGCTGACTATAATTCACCCCTCCACTTT.

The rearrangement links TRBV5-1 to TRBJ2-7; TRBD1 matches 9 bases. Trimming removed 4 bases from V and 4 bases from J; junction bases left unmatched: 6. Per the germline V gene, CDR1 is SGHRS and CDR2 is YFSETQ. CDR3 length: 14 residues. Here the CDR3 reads CASSTRDREYEQYF. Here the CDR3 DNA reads TGCGCCAGCAGCACGCGGGACAGGGAGTACGAGCAGTACTTC.

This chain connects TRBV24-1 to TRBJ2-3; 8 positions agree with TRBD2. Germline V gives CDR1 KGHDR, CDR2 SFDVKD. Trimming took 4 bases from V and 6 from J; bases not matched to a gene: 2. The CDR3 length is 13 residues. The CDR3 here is CATSDPSGDTQYF. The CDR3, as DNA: TGTGCCACCAGTGACCCTAGCGGGGATACGCAGTATTTT.

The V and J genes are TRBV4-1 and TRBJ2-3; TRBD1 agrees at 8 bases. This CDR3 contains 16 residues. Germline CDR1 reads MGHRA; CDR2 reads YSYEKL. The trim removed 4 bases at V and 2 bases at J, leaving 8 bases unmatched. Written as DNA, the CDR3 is TGCGCCAGCAGCCGGTACAGGGGGACTTCCACAGATACGCAGTATTTT. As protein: CASSRYRGTSTDTQYF.

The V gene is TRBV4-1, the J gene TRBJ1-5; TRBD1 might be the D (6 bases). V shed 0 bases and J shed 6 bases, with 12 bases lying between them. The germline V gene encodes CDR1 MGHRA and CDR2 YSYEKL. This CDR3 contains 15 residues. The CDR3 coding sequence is TGCGCCAGCAGCCAAGATCCCCAGGGGATTCAGCCCCAGCATTTT. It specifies CASSQDPQGIQPQHF.

The CDR3 DNA sequence: TGCAGCGTTGAAGATCGCAGGGCGAACACCGGGGAGCTGTTTTTT. Translation gives CSVEDRRANTGELFF. The chain links TRBV29-1 to TRBJ2-2, with D perhaps TRBD1 (5 bases). V dropped 0 bases and J dropped 0 bases, with 8 bases sitting between them. The CDR3 sequence is 15 residues long. CDR1 is SQVTM and CDR2 is ANQGSEA in the germline V gene.

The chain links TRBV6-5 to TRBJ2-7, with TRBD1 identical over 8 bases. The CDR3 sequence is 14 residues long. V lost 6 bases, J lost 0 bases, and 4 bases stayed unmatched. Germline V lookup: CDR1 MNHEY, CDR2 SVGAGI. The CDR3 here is CASRLDRASYEQYF. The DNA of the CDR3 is TGTGCCAGCAGGCTGGACAGGGCCTCCTACGAGCAGTACTTC.

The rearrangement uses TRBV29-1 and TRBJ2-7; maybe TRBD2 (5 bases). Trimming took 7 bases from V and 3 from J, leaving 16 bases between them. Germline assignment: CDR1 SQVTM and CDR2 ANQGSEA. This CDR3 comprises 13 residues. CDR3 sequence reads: CSGGGTTLYEQYF. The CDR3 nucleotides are TGCAGCGGCGGAGGTACGACCCTCTACGAGCAGTACTTC.

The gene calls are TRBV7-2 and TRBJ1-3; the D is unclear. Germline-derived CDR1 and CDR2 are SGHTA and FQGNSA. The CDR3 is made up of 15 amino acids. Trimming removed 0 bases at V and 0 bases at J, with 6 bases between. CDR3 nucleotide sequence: TGTGCCAGCAGCTTAGCGGGGAGCTCTGGAAACACCATATATTTT. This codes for CASSLAGSSGNTIYF. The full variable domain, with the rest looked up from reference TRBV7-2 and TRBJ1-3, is GAGVSQSPSNKVTEKGKDVELRCDPISGHTALYWYRQSLGQGLEFLIYFQGNSAPDKSGLPSDRFSAERTGGSVSTLTIQRTQQEDSAVYLCASSLAGSSGNTIYFGEGSWLTVV.

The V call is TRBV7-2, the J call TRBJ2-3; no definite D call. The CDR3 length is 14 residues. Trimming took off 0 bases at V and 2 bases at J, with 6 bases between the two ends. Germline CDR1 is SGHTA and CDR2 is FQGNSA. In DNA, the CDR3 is TGTGCCAGCAGCTTAGCCATTAACACAGATACGCAGTATTTT. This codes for CASSLAINTDTQYF.

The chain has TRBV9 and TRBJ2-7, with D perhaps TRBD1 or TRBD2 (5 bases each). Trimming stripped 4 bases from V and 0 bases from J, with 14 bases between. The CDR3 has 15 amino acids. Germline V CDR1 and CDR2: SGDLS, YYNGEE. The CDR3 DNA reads TGTGCCAGCAGCAACTCAAGGGACGGCTCCTACGAGCAGTACTTC. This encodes CASSNSRDGSYEQYF.

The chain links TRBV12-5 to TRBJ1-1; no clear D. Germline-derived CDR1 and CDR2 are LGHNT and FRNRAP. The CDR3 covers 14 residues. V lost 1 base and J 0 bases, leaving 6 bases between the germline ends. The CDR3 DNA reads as TGTGCTAGTGGTTTGGGCGTGATGAACACTGAAGCTTTCTTT. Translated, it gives CASGLGVMNTEAFF.

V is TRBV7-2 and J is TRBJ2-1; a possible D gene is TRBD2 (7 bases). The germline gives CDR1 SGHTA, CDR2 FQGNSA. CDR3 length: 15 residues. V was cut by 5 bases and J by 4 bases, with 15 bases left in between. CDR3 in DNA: TGTGCCAGCAGCCGCGGGGGCGGACCATACAATGAGCAGTTCTTC. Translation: CASSRGGGPYNEQFF. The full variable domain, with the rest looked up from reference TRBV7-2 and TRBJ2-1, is GAGVSQSPSNKVTEKGKDVELRCDPISGHTALYWYRQSLGQGLEFLIYFQGNSAPDKSGLPSDRFSAERTGGSVSTLTIQRTQQEDSAVYLCASSRGGGPYNEQFFGPGTRLTVL.

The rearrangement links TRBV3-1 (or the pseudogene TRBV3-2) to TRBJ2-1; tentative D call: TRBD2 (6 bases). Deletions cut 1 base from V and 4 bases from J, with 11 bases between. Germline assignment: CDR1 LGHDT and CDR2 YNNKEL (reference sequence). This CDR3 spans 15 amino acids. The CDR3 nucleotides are TGTGCCAGCAGCCAAGGCGGGGTGACATACAATGAGCAGTTCTTC. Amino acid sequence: CASSQGGVTYNEQFF.

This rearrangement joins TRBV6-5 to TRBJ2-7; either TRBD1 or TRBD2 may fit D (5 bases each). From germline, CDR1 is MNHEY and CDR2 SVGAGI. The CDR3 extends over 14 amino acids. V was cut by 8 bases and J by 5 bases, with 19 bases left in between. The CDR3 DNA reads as TGTGCCAGCGCTTCCCGGGACGGAAAGGACGAGCAGTACTTC. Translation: CASASRDGKDEQYF.